In its sample, the clone carrying this T cell receptor (beta chain) was seen many times. Its antigen is currently unknown. These data are taken from a study of T-cell reconstitution after alpha-beta-depleted transplantation in children. Study outcomes and limitations: Several hundred expanded graft clones reportedly gave rise to the alpha-beta T cells present about two months after transplant.

The TCRbeta library was prepared with unique molecular identifiers. TCRdb ran MiXCR on the PCR reads and lists one entry per CDR3 protein. The sample has 670,000 or so distinct CDR3 sequences; around 12% are singletons. The sample was PBMCs, taken before TCRalphabeta/CD19-depleted stem cell transplant. The TCR was taken from a girl aged 2-9 years with congenital amegakaryocytic thrombocytopenia, due to receive a stem cell transplant.

CDR3 nucleotides: TGTGCCAGCAGAGGGACGGAATCCTACGAGCAGTACTTC. Its protein product is CASRGTESYEQYF. The chain employs TRBV12-3 or TRBV12-4 and TRBJ2-7; D tentatively fits TRBD1 or TRBD2 (5 bases each). V was cut by 6 bases and J by 1 base, with 10 bases left in between. The CDR3 length is 13 residues.